The 2 T cell receptor beta chains given below trace back to one sample, sequenced in a study of vaccination effects on CD4 cells after COVID-19. Assay used: immunoSEQ multiplex PCR; TCRdb lists only in-frame clones, some missing. The repertoire holds over 20,000 clones, with roughly 70% as singletons. Antigen-specific CD4+ T cells were expanded with viral peptide pools in the ViraFEST assay before sequencing. Once cultured for approximately 10 days, the cells underwent separation to obtain CD4+ T cells. Each vaccine recipient was nucleocapsid antibody negative and had no prior SARS-CoV-2 infection. These TCRs are of unknown antigen specificity. The source material was CD4+ T cells from PBMCs cultured with SARS-CoV-2 spike peptides, sampled before COVID-19 vaccination. These receptors all come from a human donor who received a COVID-19 vaccine.

The rearrangement joins TRBV7-9 to TRBJ2-1; 10 bases align to TRBD2. Germline CDR1 SEHNR, CDR2 FQNEAQ (reference sequence). Trimming at V came to 2 bases and at J to 7 bases, leaving 5 bases not matched to a gene. The CDR3 contains 15 residues. DNA for the CDR3: TGTGCCAGCAGCTTACTAGCGGGAGTAAGTAATGAGCAGTTCTTC. As protein: CASSLLAGVSNEQFF.

This clone was seen just once. The chain has TRBV6-2 or TRBV6-3 and TRBJ1-5; maybe TRBD1 (5 bases). CDR1 is MNHEY and CDR2 is SVGEGT in the germline V gene. This CDR3 spans 14 amino acids. The ends were cut back, 2 bases at V and 4 bases at J, with 9 bases in the middle. The CDR3 bases are TGTGCCAGCAGTTACGGGGGGGGGAATCAGCCCCAGCATTTT. Translation gives CASSYGGGNQPQHF.